This record looks at one T cell receptor beta chain sequence and its context. The specificity of this receptor is unknown. No per-base quality is available; no much larger clone lies one base away. The germline V gene yields MNHEY for CDR1 and SVGAGI for CDR2. Relative to germline, V is 6 bases shorter and J is 2 bases shorter, with 8 bases between their ends. The CDR3 covers 13 residues, taking in both the cysteine and the phenylalanine. Only CDR3 DNA is held: 39 bases, read in frame from base 1. The data were taken from a study of blood T cell repertoires in COVID-19 (dated by TCRdb to the early 2020s). General notes on the study: The collaborator samples originated in the United States, Italy and Spain and spanned the acute and convalescent phases of COVID-19. The material from the prospective study consisted of cDNA or gDNA derived from T cells, B-cell-depleted T cells, or PBMCs. Deeply sampled blood TCRbeta repertoires from subjects exposed to, actively infected with, or recovered from COVID-19 were included in the dataset. A freely available public database, intended as a resource for researchers studying the immune response to SARS-CoV-2, is where the repertoires were released. Samples were obtained from the ongoing ImmuneRACE study (first 160 participants) and from 1,200 or so subjects provided by 6 global collaborators. A de-identified subject ID, COVID-19 status, age in years and sex were almost always included in the sample metadata. Where available, HLA class I and class II types were taken from metadata supplied by the sample provider and were not determined by assay-based typing.

What the work shows at the level of the full study, not this receptor alone: How much clinical and demographic metadata was included differed by source and by participant, and the metadata was provided uncurated.

TCRbeta CDR3 regions were amplified from genomic DNA using the immunoSEQ Assay, a bias-controlled multiplex PCR. Turning to the authors' computational methods: Nucleated cell counts per sample were estimated from amplification of reference gene primers within the assay. To quantify the absolute abundance of each unique TCRbeta CDR3 rearrangement, sequence reads were collapsed and filtered. For each sample, productive Simpson clonality was calculated as the square root of Simpson's diversity index across productive rearrangements. The table was pulled from immuneACCESS by TCRdb, which kept in-frame rearrangements only. Such tables lose some clones; where checked, under half of the loss comes from unresolved V genes, and the rest has no known cause. D and trimming were read from the DNA, whereas the V and J calls and clone size are those reported in that table. This sample gives about 83,000 clones in total; more than 75% of them show up just once. The top ten hold about 8% of the sample.

Each collaborating institution followed its own protocols to collect whole blood in K2EDTA tubes. For TCRbeta analysis, collaborator samples were shipped as frozen whole blood, as isolated PBMCs, or as DNA extracted from either sample type. In this chain, TRBV6-5 is recombined with TRBJ1-3; no D gene can be assigned with confidence. Sequencing was performed on peripheral blood. This clonotype was sampled from a man older than 75 with active or convalescent COVID-19. The CDR3 reads CASRTLTGNTIYF. DNA sequence: TGTGCCAGCAGGACACTCACTGGAAACACCATATATTTT.